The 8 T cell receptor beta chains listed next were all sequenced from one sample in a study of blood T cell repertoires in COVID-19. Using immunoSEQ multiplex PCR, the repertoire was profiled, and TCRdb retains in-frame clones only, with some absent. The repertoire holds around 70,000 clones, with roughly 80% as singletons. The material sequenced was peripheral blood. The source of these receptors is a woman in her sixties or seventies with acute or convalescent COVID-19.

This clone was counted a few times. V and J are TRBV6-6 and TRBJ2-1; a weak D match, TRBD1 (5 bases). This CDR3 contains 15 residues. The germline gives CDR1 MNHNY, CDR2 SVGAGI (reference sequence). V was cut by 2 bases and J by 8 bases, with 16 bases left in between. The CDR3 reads CASSYTGRFEDEQFF. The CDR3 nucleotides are TGTGCCAGCAGTTACACAGGACGATTTGAGGATGAGCAGTTCTTC.

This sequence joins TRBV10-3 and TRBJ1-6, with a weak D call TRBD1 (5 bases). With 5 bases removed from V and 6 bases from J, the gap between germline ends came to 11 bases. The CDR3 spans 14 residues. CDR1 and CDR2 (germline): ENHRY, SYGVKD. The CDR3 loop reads CAISLLGGNSPLHF. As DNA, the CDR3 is TGTGCCATCAGTCTGCTCGGGGGTAATTCACCCCTCCACTTT.

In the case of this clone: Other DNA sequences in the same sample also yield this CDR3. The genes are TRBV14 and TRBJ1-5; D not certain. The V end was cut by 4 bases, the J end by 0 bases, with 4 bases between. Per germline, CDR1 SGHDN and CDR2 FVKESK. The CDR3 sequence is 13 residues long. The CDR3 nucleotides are TGTGCCAGCAGCCTCTATAGCAATCAGCCCCAGCATTTT. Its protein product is CASSLYSNQPQHF.

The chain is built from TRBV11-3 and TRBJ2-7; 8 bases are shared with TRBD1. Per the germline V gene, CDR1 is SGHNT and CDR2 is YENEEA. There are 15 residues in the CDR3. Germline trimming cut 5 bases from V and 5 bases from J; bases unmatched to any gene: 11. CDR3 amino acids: CASSPPMAGGHEQYF. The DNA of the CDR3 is TGTGCCAGCAGCCCCCCCATGGCAGGGGGCCACGAGCAGTACTTC.

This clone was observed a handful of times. The DNA for the CDR3 is TGTGCCAGCTCAGTTCATCACGAGCAGTACTTC. This encodes CASSVHHEQYF. The genes are TRBV12-3 or TRBV12-4 and TRBJ2-7, with no clear D. V gave up 8 bases and J gave up 5 bases, with 10 bases separating them. The CDR3 length is 11 residues.

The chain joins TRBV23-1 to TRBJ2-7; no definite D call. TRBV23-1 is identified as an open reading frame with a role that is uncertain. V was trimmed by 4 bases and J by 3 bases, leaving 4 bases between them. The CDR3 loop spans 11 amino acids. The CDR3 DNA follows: TGCGCCAGCAGTCCTAGCTACGAGCAGTACTTC. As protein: CASSPSYEQYF.

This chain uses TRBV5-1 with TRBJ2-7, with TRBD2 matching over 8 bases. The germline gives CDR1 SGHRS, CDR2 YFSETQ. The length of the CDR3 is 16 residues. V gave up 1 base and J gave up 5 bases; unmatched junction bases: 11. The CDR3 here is CASSLTGRAGEDEQYF. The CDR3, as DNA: TGCGCCAGCAGCTTGACCGGGCGAGCGGGAGAAGACGAGCAGTACTTC.

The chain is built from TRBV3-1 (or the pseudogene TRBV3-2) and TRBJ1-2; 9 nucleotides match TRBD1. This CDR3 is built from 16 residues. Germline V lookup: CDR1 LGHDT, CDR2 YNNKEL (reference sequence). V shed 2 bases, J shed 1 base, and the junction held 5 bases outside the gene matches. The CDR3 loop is CASSQRTGVGNYGYTF. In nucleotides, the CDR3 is TGTGCCAGCAGCCAAAGGACAGGGGTGGGTAACTATGGCTACACCTTC.